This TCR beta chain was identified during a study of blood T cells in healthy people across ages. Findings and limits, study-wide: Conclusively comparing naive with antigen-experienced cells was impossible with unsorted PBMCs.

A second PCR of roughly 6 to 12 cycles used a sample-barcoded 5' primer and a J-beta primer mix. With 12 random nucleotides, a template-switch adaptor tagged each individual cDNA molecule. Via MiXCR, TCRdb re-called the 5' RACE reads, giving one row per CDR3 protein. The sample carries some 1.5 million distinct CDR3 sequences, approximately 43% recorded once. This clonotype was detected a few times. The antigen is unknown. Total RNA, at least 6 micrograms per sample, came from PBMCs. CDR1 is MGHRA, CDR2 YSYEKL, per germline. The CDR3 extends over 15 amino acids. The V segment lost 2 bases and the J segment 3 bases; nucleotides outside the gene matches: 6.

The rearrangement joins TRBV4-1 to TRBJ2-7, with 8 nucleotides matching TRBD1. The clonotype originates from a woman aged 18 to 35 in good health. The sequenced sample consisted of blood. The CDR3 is CASSQTTGAVYEQYF. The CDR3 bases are TGCGCCAGCAGCCAAACGACAGGGGCCGTCTACGAGCAGTACTTC.